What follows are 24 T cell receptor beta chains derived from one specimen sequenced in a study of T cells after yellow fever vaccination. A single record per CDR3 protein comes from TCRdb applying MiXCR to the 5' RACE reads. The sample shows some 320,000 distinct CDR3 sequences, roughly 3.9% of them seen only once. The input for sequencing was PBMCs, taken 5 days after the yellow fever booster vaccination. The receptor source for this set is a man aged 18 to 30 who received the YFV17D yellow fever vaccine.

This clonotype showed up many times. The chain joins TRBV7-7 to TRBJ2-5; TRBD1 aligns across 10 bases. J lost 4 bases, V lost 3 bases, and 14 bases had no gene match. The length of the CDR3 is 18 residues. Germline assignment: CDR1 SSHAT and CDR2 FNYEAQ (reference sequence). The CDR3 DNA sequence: TGTGCCAGCAGCTTGTTCGCCCCCGGGACAGGGGATGGAGAGACCCAGTACTTC. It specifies CASSLFAPGTGDGETQYF.

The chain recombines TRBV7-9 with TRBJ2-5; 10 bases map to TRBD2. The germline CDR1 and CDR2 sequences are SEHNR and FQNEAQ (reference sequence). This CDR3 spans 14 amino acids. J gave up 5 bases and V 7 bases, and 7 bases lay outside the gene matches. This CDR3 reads CASTGTSDWETQYF. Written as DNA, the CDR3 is TGTGCCAGCACCGGGACTAGCGACTGGGAGACCCAGTACTTC.

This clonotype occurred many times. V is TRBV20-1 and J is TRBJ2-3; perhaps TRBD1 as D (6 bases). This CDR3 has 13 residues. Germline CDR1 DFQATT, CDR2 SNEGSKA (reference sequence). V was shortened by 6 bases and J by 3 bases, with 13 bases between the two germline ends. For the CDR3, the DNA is TGCAGTGCCCGACAGGCCACAACAGATACGCAGTATTTT. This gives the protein CSARQATTDTQYF.

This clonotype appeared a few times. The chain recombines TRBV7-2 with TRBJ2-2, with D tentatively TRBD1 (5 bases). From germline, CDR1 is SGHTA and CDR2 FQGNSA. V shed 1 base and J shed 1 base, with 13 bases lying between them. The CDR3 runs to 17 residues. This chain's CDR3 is CASSLVIRRVNTGELFF. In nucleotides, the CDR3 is TGTGCCAGCAGCTTAGTAATCCGCAGGGTGAACACCGGGGAGCTGTTTTTT.

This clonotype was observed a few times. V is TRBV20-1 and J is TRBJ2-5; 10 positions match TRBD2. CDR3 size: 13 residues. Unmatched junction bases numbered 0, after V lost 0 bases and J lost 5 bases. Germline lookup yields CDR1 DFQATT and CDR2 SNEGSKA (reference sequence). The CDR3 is CSAREGLAETQYF. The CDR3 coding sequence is TGCAGTGCTAGAGAGGGACTAGCGGAGACCCAGTACTTC.

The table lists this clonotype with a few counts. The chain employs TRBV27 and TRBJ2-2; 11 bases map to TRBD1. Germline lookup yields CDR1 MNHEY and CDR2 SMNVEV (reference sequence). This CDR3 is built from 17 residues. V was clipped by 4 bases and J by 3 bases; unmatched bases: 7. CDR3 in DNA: TGTGCCAGCAGTTCTTGGACAGGGGGCGCGGACACCGGGGAGCTGTTTTTT. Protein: CASSSWTGGADTGELFF.

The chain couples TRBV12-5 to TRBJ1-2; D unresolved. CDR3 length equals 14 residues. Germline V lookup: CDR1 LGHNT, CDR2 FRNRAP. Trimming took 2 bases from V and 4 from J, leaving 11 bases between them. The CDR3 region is CASGLYPSGYGYTF. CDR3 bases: TGTGCTAGTGGTTTGTACCCCTCGGGCTATGGCTACACCTTC.

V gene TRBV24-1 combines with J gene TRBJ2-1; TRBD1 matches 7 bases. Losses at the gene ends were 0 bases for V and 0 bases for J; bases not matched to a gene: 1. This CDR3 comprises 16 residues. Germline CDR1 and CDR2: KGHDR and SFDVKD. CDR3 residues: CATSDLQGVSYNEQFF. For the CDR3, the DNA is TGTGCCACCAGTGATTTGCAGGGGGTCTCCTACAATGAGCAGTTCTTC.

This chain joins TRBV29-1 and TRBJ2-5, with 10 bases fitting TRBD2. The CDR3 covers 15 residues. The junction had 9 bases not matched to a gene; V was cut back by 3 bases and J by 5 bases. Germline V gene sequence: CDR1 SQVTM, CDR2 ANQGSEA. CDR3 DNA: TGCAGCGTTGATACCTCTAGCGGGGGCCAGGAGACCCAGTACTTC. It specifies CSVDTSSGGQETQYF.

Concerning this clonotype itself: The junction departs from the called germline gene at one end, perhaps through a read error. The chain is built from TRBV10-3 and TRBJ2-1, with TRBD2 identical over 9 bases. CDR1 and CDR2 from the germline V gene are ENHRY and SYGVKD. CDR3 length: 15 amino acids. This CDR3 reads CAISEQAGGSNEQLF. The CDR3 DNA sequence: TGTGCCATCAGTGAGCAAGCGGGGGGCAGCAATGAGCAGCTCTTC.

The CDR3 coding sequence is TGTGCTAGTGGTTTGGTAAGCCGGGGCCTCCGGGTGGGCAATCAGCCCCAGCATTTT. It codes for CASGLVSRGLRVGNQPQHF. The chain employs TRBV12-5 and TRBJ1-5; D may be TRBD1 (5 bases). This CDR3 is built from 19 residues. V was pared by 0 bases and J by 2 bases, with 20 bases between. Germline assignment: CDR1 LGHNT and CDR2 FRNRAP. The full variable domain, in which reference TRBV12-5 and TRBJ1-5 provide the parts outside the CDR3, is DARVTQTPRHKVTEMGQEVTMRCQPILGHNTVFWYRQTMMQGLELLAYFRNRAPLDDSGMPKDRFSAEMPDATLATLKIQPSEPRDSAVYFCASGLVSRGLRVGNQPQHFGDGTRLSIL.

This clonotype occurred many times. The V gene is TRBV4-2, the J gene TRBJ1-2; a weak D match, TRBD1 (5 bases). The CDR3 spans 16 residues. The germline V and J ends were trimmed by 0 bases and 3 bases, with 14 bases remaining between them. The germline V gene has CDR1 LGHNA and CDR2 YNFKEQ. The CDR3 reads CASSQDALRGDYGYTF. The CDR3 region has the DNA TGTGCCAGCAGCCAAGATGCCTTAAGAGGGGACTATGGCTACACCTTC.

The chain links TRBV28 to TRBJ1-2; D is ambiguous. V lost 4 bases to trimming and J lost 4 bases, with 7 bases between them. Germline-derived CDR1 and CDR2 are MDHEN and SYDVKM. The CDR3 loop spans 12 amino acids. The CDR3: CASSWVLYGYTF. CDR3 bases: TGTGCCAGCAGTTGGGTCCTCTATGGCTACACCTTC.

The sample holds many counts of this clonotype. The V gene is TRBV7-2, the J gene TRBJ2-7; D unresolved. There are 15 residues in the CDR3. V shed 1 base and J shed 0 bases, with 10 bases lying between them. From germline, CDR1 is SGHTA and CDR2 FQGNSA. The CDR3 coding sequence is TGTGCCAGCAGCTTAGTTGCGGTGGACTCCTACGAGCAGTACTTC. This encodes CASSLVAVDSYEQYF.

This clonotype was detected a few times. DNA for the CDR3: TGTGCCAGCAGCCCGACCGGGACGGTGGCGGTGGGCACTGAAGCTTTCTTT. Amino acids: CASSPTGTVAVGTEAFF. The chain is built from TRBV4-2 and TRBJ1-1; tentatively, D is TRBD1 (5 bases). CDR3 length equals 17 residues. Trimming took off 4 bases at V and 4 bases at J, with 22 bases between the two ends. The V gene's germline CDR1 is LGHNA and CDR2 YNFKEQ.

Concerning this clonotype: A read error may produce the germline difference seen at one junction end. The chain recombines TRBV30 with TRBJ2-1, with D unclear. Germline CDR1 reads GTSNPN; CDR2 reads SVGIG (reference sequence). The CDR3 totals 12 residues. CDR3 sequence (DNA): TGTGCCTGGAGTGACTACTACAGTGAGCAGTTCTTC. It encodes CAWSDYYSEQFF.

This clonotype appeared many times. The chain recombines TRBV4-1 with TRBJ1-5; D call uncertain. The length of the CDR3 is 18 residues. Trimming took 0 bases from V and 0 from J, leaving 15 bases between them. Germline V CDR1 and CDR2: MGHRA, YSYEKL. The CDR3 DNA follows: TGCGCCAGCAGCCAAGAATTTAGGTTTGAGTATAGCAATCAGCCCCAGCATTTT. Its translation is CASSQEFRFEYSNQPQHF.

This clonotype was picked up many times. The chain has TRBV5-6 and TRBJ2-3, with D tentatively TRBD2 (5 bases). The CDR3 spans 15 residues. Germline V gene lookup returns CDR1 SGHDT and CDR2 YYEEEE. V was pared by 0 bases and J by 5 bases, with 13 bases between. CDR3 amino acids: CASSLVPRVGDTQYF. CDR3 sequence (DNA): TGTGCCAGCAGCTTGGTCCCGAGGGTGGGAGATACGCAGTATTTT.

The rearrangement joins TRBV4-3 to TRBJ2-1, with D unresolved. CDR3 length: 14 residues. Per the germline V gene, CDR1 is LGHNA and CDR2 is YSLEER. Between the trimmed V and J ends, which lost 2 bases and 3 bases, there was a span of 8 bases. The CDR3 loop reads CASSQPGGYNEQFF. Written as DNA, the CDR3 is TGCGCCAGCAGCCAACCGGGCGGCTACAATGAGCAGTTCTTC.

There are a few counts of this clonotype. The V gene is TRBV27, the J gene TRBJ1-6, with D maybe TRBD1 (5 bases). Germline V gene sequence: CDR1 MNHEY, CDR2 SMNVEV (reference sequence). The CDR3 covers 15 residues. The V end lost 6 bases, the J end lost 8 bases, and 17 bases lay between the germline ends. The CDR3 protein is CASSRRATRDSPLHF. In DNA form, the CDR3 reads TGTGCCAGCAGCCGCAGGGCAACGCGGGATTCACCCCTCCACTTT.

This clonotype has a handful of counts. Here the CDR3 DNA reads TGCAGCGCCCGAAGTTCCAGAGAGTTCACCGGGGAGCTGTTTTTT. It codes for CSARSSREFTGELFF. The V call is TRBV29-1, the J call TRBJ2-2; no clear D. With 7 bases removed from V and 4 bases from J, the gap between germline ends came to 19 bases. This CDR3 is built from 15 residues. Per the germline V gene, CDR1 is SQVTM and CDR2 is ANQGSEA.

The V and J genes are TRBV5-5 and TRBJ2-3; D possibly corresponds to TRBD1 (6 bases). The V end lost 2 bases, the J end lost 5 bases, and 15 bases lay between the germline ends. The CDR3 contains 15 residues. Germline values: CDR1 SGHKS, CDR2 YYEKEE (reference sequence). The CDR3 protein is CASSFGRGRGDTQYF. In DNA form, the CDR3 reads TGTGCCAGCAGCTTTGGCAGGGGCCGGGGAGATACGCAGTATTTT.

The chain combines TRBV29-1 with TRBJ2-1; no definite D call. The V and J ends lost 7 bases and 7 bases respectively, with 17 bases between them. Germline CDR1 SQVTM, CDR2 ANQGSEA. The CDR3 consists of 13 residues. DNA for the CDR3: TGCAGCGACTCGGAAACAACTGTGAATGAGCAGTTCTTC. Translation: CSDSETTVNEQFF.

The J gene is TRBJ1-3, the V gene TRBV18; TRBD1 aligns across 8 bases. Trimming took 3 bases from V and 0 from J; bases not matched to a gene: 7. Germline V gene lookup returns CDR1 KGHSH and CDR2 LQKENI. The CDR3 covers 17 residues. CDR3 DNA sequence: TGTGCCAGCTCACCCGGACAGGGAGTCCGCTCTGGAAACACCATATATTTT. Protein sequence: CASSPGQGVRSGNTIYF.